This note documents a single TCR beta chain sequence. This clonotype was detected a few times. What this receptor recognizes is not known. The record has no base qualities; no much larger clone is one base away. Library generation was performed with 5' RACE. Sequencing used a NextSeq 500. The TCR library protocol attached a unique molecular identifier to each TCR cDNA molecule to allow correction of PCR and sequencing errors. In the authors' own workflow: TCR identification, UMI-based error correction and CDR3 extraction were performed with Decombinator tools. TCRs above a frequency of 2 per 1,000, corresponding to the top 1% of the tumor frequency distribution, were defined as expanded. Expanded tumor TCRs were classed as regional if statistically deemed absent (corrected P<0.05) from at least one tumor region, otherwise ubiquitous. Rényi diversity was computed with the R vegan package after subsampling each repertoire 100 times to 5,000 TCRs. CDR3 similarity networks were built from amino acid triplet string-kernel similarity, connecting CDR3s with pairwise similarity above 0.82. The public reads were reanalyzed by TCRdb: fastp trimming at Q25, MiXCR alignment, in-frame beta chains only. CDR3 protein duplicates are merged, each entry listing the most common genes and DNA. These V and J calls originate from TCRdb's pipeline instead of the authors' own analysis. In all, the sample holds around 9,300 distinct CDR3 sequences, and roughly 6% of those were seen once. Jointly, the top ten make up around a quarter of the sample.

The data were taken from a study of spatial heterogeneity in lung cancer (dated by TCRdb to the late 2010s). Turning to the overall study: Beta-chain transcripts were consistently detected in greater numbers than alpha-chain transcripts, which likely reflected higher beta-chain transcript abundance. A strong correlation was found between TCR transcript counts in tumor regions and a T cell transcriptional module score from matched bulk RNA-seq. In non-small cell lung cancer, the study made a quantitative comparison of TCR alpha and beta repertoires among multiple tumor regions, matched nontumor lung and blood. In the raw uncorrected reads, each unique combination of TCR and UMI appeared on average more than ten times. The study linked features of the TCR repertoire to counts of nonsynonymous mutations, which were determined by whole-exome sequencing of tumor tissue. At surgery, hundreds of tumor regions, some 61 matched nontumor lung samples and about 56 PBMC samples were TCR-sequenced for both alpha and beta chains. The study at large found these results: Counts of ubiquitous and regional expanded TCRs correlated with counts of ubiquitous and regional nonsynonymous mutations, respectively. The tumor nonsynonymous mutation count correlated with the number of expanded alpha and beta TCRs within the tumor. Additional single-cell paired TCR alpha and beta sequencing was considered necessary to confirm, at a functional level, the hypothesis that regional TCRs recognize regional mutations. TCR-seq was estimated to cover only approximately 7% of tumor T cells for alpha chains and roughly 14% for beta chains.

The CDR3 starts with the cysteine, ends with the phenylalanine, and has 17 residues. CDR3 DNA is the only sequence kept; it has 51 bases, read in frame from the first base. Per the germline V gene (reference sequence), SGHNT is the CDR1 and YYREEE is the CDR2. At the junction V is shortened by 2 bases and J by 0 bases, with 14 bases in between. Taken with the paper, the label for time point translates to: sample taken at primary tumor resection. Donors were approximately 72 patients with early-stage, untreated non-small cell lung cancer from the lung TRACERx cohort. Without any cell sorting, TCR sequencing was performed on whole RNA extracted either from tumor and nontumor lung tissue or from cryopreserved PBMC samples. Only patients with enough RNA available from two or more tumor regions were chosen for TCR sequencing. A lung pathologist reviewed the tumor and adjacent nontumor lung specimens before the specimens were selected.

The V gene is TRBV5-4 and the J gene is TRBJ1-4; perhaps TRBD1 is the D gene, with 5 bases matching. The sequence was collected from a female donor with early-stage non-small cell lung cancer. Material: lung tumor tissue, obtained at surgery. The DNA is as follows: TGTGCCAGCAGCTTCTGGCAGGGACCCGCAACTAATGAAAAACTGTTTTTT. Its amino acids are CASSFWQGPATNEKLFF.